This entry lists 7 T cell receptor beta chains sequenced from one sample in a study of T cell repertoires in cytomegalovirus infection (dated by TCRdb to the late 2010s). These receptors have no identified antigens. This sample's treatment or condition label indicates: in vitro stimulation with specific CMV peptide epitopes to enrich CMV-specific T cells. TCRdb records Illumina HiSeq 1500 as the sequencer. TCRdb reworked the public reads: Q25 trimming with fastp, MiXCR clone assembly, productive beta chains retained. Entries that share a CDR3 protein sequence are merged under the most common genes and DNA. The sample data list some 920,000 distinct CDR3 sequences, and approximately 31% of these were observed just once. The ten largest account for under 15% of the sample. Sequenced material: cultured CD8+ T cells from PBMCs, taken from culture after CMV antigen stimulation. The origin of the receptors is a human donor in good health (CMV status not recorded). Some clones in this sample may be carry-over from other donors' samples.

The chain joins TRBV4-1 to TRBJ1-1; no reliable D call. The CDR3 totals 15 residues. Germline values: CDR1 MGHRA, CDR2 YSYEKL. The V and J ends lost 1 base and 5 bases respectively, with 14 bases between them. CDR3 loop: CASSQVVRVGTEAFF. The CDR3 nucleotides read TGCGCCAGCAGCCAAGTTGTGAGGGTAGGAACTGAAGCTTTCTTT.

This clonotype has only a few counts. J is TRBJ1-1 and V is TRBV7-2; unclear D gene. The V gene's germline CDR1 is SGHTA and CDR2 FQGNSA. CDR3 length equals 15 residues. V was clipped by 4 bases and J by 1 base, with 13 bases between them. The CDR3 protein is CASSSYGLTNTEAFF. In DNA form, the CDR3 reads TGTGCCAGCAGCTCCTACGGACTGACGAACACTGAAGCTTTCTTT.

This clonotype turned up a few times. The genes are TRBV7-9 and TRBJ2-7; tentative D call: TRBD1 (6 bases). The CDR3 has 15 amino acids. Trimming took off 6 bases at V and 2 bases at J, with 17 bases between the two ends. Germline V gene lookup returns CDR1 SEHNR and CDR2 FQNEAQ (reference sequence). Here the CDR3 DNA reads TGTGCCAGCAGTCACCCGGGACATCGACCCTACGAGCAGTACTTC. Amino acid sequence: CASSHPGHRPYEQYF.

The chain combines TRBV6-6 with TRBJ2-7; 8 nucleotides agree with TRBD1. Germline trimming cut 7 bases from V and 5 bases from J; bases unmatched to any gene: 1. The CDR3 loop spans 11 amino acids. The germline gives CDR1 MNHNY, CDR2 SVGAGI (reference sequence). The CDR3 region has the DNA TGTGCCAGCACAGGGGGCGACGAGCAGTACGTC. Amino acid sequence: CASTGGDEQYV.

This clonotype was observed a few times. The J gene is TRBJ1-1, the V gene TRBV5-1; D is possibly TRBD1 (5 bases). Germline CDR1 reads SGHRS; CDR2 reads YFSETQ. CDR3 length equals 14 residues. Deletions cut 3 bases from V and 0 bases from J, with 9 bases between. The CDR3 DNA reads TGCGCCAGCAGCTGGGGGAACCTGAACACTGAAGCTTTCTTT. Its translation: CASSWGNLNTEAFF.

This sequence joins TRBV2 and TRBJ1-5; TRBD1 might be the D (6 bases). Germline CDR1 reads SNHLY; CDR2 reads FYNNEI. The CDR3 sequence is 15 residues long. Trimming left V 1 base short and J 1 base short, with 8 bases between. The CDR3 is CASSEEGVSNQPQHF. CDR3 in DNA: TGTGCCAGCAGTGAAGAGGGGGTAAGCAATCAGCCCCAGCATTTT.

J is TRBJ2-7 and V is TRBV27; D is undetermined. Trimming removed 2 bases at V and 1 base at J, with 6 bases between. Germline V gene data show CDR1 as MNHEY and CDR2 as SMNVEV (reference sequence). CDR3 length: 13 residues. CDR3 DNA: TGTGCCAGCAGTTTAGACGCTTCCTACGAGCAGTACTTC. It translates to CASSLDASYEQYF.